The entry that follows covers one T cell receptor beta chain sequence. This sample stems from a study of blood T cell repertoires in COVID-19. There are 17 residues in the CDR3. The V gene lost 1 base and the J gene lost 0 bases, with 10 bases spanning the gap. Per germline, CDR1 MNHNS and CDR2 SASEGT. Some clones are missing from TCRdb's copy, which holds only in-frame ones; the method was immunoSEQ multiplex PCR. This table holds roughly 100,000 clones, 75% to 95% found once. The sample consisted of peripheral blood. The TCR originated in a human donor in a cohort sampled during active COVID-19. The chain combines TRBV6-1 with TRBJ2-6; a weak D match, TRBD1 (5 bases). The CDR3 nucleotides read TGTGCCAGCAGTGAAGGGGGCTGGTCCTCTGGGGCCAACGTCCTGACTTTC. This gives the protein CASSEGGWSSGANVLTF.